Detailed here is one T cell receptor beta chain. Its target antigen remains unknown. No per-base quality is available; no much larger clone lies one base away. V sheds 4 bases and J sheds 3 bases, leaving 12 bases between their ends. CDR1 MGHRA and CDR2 YSYEKL are derived from the germline V gene. Inclusive of the bounding cysteine and phenylalanine, the CDR3 is 14 residues long. The sequence is cut down to CDR3 DNA, 42 bases in frame from base 1. The sample is drawn from a study of shared clonotypes between healthy human individuals (dated by TCRdb to 2018 to 2021). Regarding the complete study: A few men and two women, aged 18 to 49 years, made up the cohort. Per donor, leukapheresis produced somewhere between about 0.9 and 9.5 billion PBMCs. For each donor, three plates each were used for CD4 naive and CD4 memory, two plates were used for CD8 naive, and one plate was used for CD8 memory. To estimate repertoire size and how much clonotypes are shared between individuals, the study performed deep sequencing of blood TCR repertoires from about 5 healthy adults. Libraries were prepared and TCR repertoires were sequenced by different laboratories using diverse techniques, in order to increase sequencing depth and limit assay-specific biases.

Points the paper makes about the study in general: Sampling was restricted to blood, and TCR repertoires in tissues likely differ from the TCR repertoires found in blood. Across several donors, approximately 5% of naive CD4, approximately 3.6% of naive CD8, 2% to 2.5% of memory CD4, and roughly 0.41% of memory CD8 clonotypes were shared. Incomplete sequencing was indicated by rarefaction of sorted-subset datasets, despite the large sequencing depth. The small number of donors limited the genetic and exposure-history diversity represented. Estimated clonotype richness was generally larger for naive than for memory subsets. Pairwise subsampling led to the expectation that sequencing depth would affect the degree of clonotype sharing among donors. Compared with non-shared clonotypes, clonotypes shared by all four sorted-subset donors had higher generation probabilities.

TCR CDR3 regions were amplified from genomic DNA by multiplex PCR using the deep immunoSEQ assay. Extracted genomic DNA from each cell subset was distributed evenly across all wells of several immunoSEQ 96-well plates, and each plate was treated as a replicate. For sorted subsets, each replicate PCR was loaded with 150 to 250 ng genomic DNA, equivalent to roughly 30,000 T cell genomes. Purified libraries were quantified with a Qubit 3.0 fluorometer, sized on a Bioanalyzer 2100, and re-quantified with the KAPA Library Quantification kit. Every immunoSEQ 96-well plate was sequenced on a separate single-read 150-cycle Illumina NextSeq 550 flow cell. The study's processing was this. Because the immunoSEQ output included only junctional sequences and no quality scores, the filtering could not be the same as the filtering used for full-length reads. Sequences were annotated with PyIR, a Python wrapper for IgBLAST v1.9, using IMGT germline references to assign V/J genes and CDR3. Reads with weak V/J assignments (E-value above 1e-6), missing CDR3, stop codons, out-of-frame junctions, or ambiguous translated residues were removed. V3J clonotypes were defined as sequences sharing an identical inferred V gene, J gene, and CDR3 amino acid sequence. Percentage overlap between repertoires was calculated by dividing the number of shared unique clonotypes by the size of the smaller repertoire. RTK rarefaction, the Chao1 estimator, and Recon v2.1 estimates of unobserved clonotypes were used to assess repertoire richness. OLGA was used to compute generation probabilities for all TCRbeta clonotypes that the gDNA method yielded from four donors. This immuneACCESS table, as held by TCRdb, lists in-frame sequences with V and J called but not all clones. Of the missing ones, under half trace to an unresolved V gene in checked studies; the others have no known cause. Clone size and V and J calls were adopted from that table, with D and trimming inferred from the DNA. A total of approximately 1.9 million clones appear in this sample, roughly 93% of them only once. Over 1.5% of the sample lies in the top ten.

For the CD8 naive samples, CD45RO-negative cells were positively selected for CCR7, yielding a CD45RA+CCR7+ population from which TemRA cells were excluded. Donors were healthy HIV-negative adults with no recently reported acute infections or vaccinations. All donors were Caucasian adults living in Nashville, Tennessee, USA. Blood was collected by leukapheresis, and PBMCs were isolated by Ficoll-Histopaque density gradient centrifugation and then cryopreserved in liquid nitrogen vapor phase. Purity and quantity of every magnetically sorted T cell population were checked by analytical flow cytometry. Each sorted fraction had its genomic DNA isolated and then quantified by UV absorbance on a Nanodrop 2000c.

Sequencing was done on a sample of naive CD8+ T cells from PBMCs. In light of the paper, this sample's cell subset or site label describes: CD45RA+CCR7+. The TCR comes from a man aged 18 to 30 in good health. Some clones in this sample may be carry-over from other donors' samples. In this chain, TRBV4-1 is recombined with TRBJ2-5; TRBD2 is a weak D gene call, 5 bases matching. In nucleotides, the sequence is TGCGCCAGCAGCCCACTAACTAGAGAAGAGACCCAGTACTTC. Its coded protein is CASSPLTREETQYF.